This TCR beta chain was retrieved from a study of T cells after yellow fever vaccination. TCRdb itself ran the 5' RACE reads through MiXCR, one entry per CDR3 protein. The sample contains roughly 500,000 distinct CDR3 sequences, about 19% of which appear only once. Germline values: CDR1 SGHNT, CDR2 YENEEA. The V end was cut by 4 bases, the J end by 6 bases, with 12 bases between. The CDR3 sequence is 14 residues long. This clonotype was seen a handful of times. This clonotype was obtained from a man aged 25-40 years who received the YFV17D yellow fever vaccine. The input for sequencing was PBMCs, taken 15 days after the yellow fever booster vaccination. This chain connects TRBV11-3 to TRBJ2-2; no reliable D call. The chain's CDR3 is CASSSDVAPGELFF. The CDR3 DNA sequence: TGTGCCAGCAGCTCTGACGTAGCCCCCGGGGAGCTGTTTTTT.